Following are 6 T cell receptor beta chains from one sample sequenced in a study of T cell responses to AZD1222 COVID-19 vaccine. Measured with immunoSEQ multiplex PCR; TCRdb has only the in-frame clones, and not every one. The sample has about 120,000 clones, approximately 91% seen once. The starting material was peripheral blood, obtained on day 0 of AZD1222 vaccination. Every receptor here comes from an adult in good health.

This chain connects TRBV5-1 to TRBJ2-7, with 11 bases lining up with TRBD1. Trimming removed 1 base from V and 6 bases from J; junction bases left unmatched: 12. Germline V gene lookup returns CDR1 SGHRS and CDR2 YFSETQ. This CDR3 has 17 amino acids. CDR3 DNA: TGCGCCAGCAGCTTGAATGCCCCGGGACAGGGGGGTGGCGAGCAGTACTTC. It is translated as CASSLNAPGQGGGEQYF. The whole variable domain, filled in from reference TRBV5-1 and TRBJ2-7, reads KAGVTQTPRYLIKTRGQQVTLSCSPISGHRSVSWYQQTPGQGLQFLFEYFSETQRNKGNFPGRFSGRQFSNSRSEMNVSTLELGDSALYLCASSLNAPGQGGGEQYFGPGTRLTVT.

This clone was recorded only once. The chain carries TRBV9 and TRBJ1-1, with 8 bases fitting TRBD1. The germline V gene has CDR1 SGDLS and CDR2 YYNGEE. V was pared by 0 bases and J by 1 base, with 20 bases of the junction left unmatched. CDR3 length: 21 residues. CDR3: CASSVDPGQGRIPTSNTEAFF. The DNA of the CDR3 is TGTGCCAGCAGCGTAGATCCTGGACAGGGTCGAATACCCACATCGAACACTGAAGCTTTCTTT.

This CDR3 is CASSPGPNSPLHF. For the CDR3, the DNA is TGCGCCAGCAGCCCGGGACCTAATTCACCCCTCCACTTT. The V call is TRBV5-1, the J call TRBJ1-6; D perhaps matches TRBD1 (5 bases). This CDR3 region has 13 residues. Germline V gives CDR1 SGHRS, CDR2 YFSETQ. The germline V and J ends were trimmed by 4 bases and 6 bases, with 8 bases remaining between them.

For the CDR3, the DNA is TGTGCCACCAGTGACCGAACCCCAGGGGGCAGGTACGAGCAGTACTTC. Encoded protein: CATSDRTPGGRYEQYF. The V call is TRBV24-1, the J call TRBJ2-7; 8 nucleotides agree with TRBD1. V lost 4 bases, J lost 4 bases, and 11 bases stayed unmatched. Germline lookup yields CDR1 KGHDR and CDR2 SFDVKD. The CDR3 is 16 residues long.

V usage is TRBV7-6 and J usage is TRBJ1-1; D is possibly TRBD1 (5 bases). V was trimmed by 2 bases and J by 5 bases, leaving 18 bases between them. CDR1 and CDR2 (germline): SGHVS, FNYEAQ. The CDR3 is 16 amino acids. The CDR3 bases are TGTGCCAGCAGCTTAAACCAAGGGGAGTTGAGGACTGAAGCTTTCTTT. Its translation: CASSLNQGELRTEAFF. The variable domain in full, with the rest retrieved from reference TRBV7-6 and TRBJ1-1, is GAGVSQSPRYKVTKRGQDVALRCDPISGHVSLYWYRQALGQGPEFLTYFNYEAQQDKSGLPNDRFSAERPEGSISTLTIQRTEQRDSAMYRCASSLNQGELRTEAFFGQGTRLTVV.

The chain joins TRBV11-2 to TRBJ2-1; D is undetermined. This CDR3 comprises 11 residues. CDR1 SGHAT and CDR2 FQNNGV come from the germline V gene. V gave up 2 bases and J gave up 10 bases, with 6 bases separating them. DNA for the CDR3: TGTGCCAGCAGCTTATACACAGAGCAGTTCTTC. Its translation is CASSLYTEQFF.